Given below is one T cell receptor (beta chain) in context. The sample holds many counts of this clonotype. What antigen it recognizes has not been identified. No much larger clone is present one base from it, and per-base qualities are unavailable. cDNA synthesis used template-switch 5'RACE with a primer carrying a 10-nucleotide random unique molecular identifier tagging each TCR transcript. Every sequencing run covered 15-18 subjects and yielded more than 200 million TCR-beta sequences. The RNeasy kit was used to extract total RNA. Using the KAPA Real-time Library Amplification kit, TCR-beta VDJ regions were amplified with primers for the TCR constant region and the 5'RACE anchor. Sample indexes and Illumina adaptors were added in a first PCR, after which library yield was increased in a second PCR. The roughly 650 bp TCR product was size-selected on a 2% E-gel SizeSelection system after Ampure bead purification. Library quality was checked on a Bioanalyzer, concentration was measured with Qubit, and libraries were quantified with the Kapa Library Quantification kit before pooling. An Illumina HiSeq 2500 was used to sequence the libraries paired-end at 2 x 150 bp. To increase sequence diversity, about 23-32% phiX was spiked into each library pool. The source study handled its data this way. The UMI-based MiGEC pipeline processed quality-filtered reads and removed over 80% of raw TCR sequences during error correction. VDJ genes were aligned to IMGT germline references, and each clonotype was defined by a unique CDR3 amino acid sequence together with V-J genes. Clonal expansion, Shannon diversity, and CDR3 relatedness (CalcPairwiseDistances, ClusterSamples) were evaluated with VDJtools, and phylogenetic trees were built with CLCbio workbench. A clone was classed as expanded if it had 8 or more unique UMIs, a cutoff based on coefficient-of-variation modelling across technical triplicates. TCRdb trimmed the raw reads at Q25, called clones with MiXCR and kept productive beta chains. Duplicate CDR3 protein sequences are folded into a single record with the most common DNA and genes. The V and J calls reflect TCRdb's pipeline rather than the authors' work. The sample table records 45,000 or so distinct CDR3 sequences; approximately 11% of these occur just once. Of the sample, around 1.3% is held by the ten largest clones.

Healthy controls were blood bank volunteers in Maryland, USA. Unsorted PBMC libraries were generated from 2 million PBMCs stored in RNAlater at -80 °C until RNA extraction. Peripheral blood was subjected to Ficoll-Hypaque density gradient centrifugation to isolate PBMCs, which were then cryopreserved in liquid nitrogen. The sample comes from a study of neurological immune-mediated disorders (dated by TCRdb to between 2019 and 2020). Background for the entire study: The study compared peripheral blood TCR-beta repertoires of HTLV-I-associated myelopathy (HAM/TSP) patients, multiple sclerosis patients and healthy controls using UMI-based sequencing. The roughly 110 TCR-beta libraries included longitudinal samples, technical triplicates and paired sorted CD4+ and CD8+ T-cell subsets alongside PBMC samples. The cohort included 60 to 75 subjects: roughly 14 with HAM/TSP, about 35 with multiple sclerosis, and about 20 healthy controls. General findings and caveats noted by the study authors: The highest TCR clonal expansion was observed in HAM/TSP patients, whereas the lowest was observed in MS patients, even when compared with healthy controls. Expanded clones from different subjects shared no identical CDR3 amino acid sequences, which suggests that TCR-beta repertoires were private in all groups.

From its cysteine to its phenylalanine, the CDR3 spans 17 amino acids. Only CDR3 DNA is held: 51 bases, read in frame from base 1. CDR1 MNHNY and CDR2 SVGAGI were looked up in the germline V gene (reference sequence). Trimming takes 5 bases off V and 0 bases off J; junction bases not matched to a gene: 9. Material: PBMCs. This clonotype was obtained from a female donor in good health. This chain is built from TRBV6-6 and TRBJ2-2; 7 nucleotides in the junction match TRBD2. The DNA sequence is given as TGTGCCAGCAGTCCAGCGGGGCCGCACTCGAACACCGGGGAGCTGTTTTTT. The encoded protein is CASSPAGPHSNTGELFF.